The 9 T cell receptor beta chains below all came from one sample that was sequenced in a study of regulatory T cells in long-lasting Graves disease. To make TCR beta libraries, researchers used iRepertoire HTBI primers and Arm-PCR of CDR3 regions. In TCRdb, the multiplex PCR reads were re-called with MiXCR into one record per CDR3 protein. This table has roughly 530,000 distinct CDR3 sequences, more than 15% appearing once. As for time point: newly diagnosed GD, antithyroid drugs for less than 3 months. Making the TCR library involved RNA that had been extracted from PBMCs. The data also belong to a second study, concerning T cells in Graves' hyperthyroidism and ophthalmopathy.

Sequences were derived from peripheral blood mononuclear cells (PBMCs), sampled at new diagnosis, from a patient treated with antithyroid drugs. The receptors originated from a woman aged 35-65 years with Graves disease.

Many counts were recorded for this clonotype. V and J are TRBV11-2 and TRBJ1-6; tentative D call: TRBD1 (6 bases). Trimming shortened V by 0 bases and J by 10 bases, and 7 bases separated the two germline ends. Germline V CDR1 and CDR2: SGHAT, FQNNGV. The CDR3 has 13 amino acids. CDR3 amino acids: CASSLERGSPLHF. CDR3 coding DNA: TGTGCCAGCAGCTTAGAAAGGGGGTCACCCCTCCACTTT.

The chain is built from TRBV2 and TRBJ2-5, with D tentatively TRBD1 (5 bases). CDR3 length: 12 amino acids. Trimming took off 8 bases at V and 3 bases at J, with 10 bases between the two ends. Per germline, CDR1 SNHLY and CDR2 FYNNEI. CDR3: CASYSGKETQYF. CDR3 DNA: TGTGCCAGCTACTCAGGGAAAGAGACCCAGTACTTC.

This clonotype was counted ten times or more. This chain links TRBV6-2 or TRBV6-3 with TRBJ2-6, with no clear D. Deletions cut 7 bases from V and 4 bases from J, with 17 bases between. Germline CDR1 and CDR2: MNHEY and SVGEGT. The CDR3 sequence is 16 residues long. CDR3 nucleotide sequence: TGTGCCAGCATTAACTCTGGATCTCCCGGGGCCAACGTCCTGACTTTC. It yields the protein CASINSGSPGANVLTF.

This clonotype was found many times. The chain employs TRBV7-3 and TRBJ2-1; perhaps TRBD1 as D (6 bases). The CDR3 is made up of 15 amino acids. CDR1 and CDR2 from the germline V gene are SGHTA and FQGTGA. Trimming left V 2 bases short and J 4 bases short, with 12 bases between. The CDR3 loop is CASSLQTGPYNEQFF. CDR3 bases: TGTGCCAGCAGCTTACAGACAGGACCTTACAATGAGCAGTTCTTC.

This clonotype was seen more than once but under ten times. The chain recombines TRBV13 with TRBJ1-2; 10 positions match TRBD1. Per germline, CDR1 PRHDT and CDR2 FYEKMQ (reference sequence). V trimming: 0 bases; J trimming: 10 bases; junction bases outside the gene matches: 5. The CDR3 contains 14 residues. This CDR3 reads CASSLGGTGVHYTF. The CDR3 nucleotides read TGTGCCAGCAGCTTAGGGGGGACAGGGGTACACTACACCTTC.

The chain has TRBV19 and TRBJ1-1; no firm D call. This CDR3 comprises 12 residues. V was shortened by 3 bases and J by 4 bases, with 6 bases between the two germline ends. Germline assignment: CDR1 LNHDA and CDR2 SQIVND (reference sequence). In DNA form, the CDR3 reads TGTGCCAGTAGTATGTTTGGCACTGAAGCTTTCTTT. This sequence encodes CASSMFGTEAFF. Supplemented by reference TRBV19 and TRBJ1-1, the full variable domain reads DGGITQSPKYLFRKEGQNVTLSCEQNLNHDAMYWYRQDPGQGLRLIYYSQIVNDFQKGDIAEGYSVSREKKESFPLTVTSAQKNPTAFYLCASSMFGTEAFFGQGTRLTVV.

V and J are TRBV9 and TRBJ1-1, with 8 bases matching TRBD1. This CDR3 spans 14 amino acids. J was trimmed by 5 bases and V by 3 bases; bases with no gene match: 6. The germline V gene encodes CDR1 SGDLS and CDR2 YYNGEE. In DNA form, the CDR3 reads TGTGCCAGCAGCGCAGGGGGCAGGGGAACTGAAGCTTTCTTT. Translating gives CASSAGGRGTEAFF.

The table lists this clonotype with a few counts. This sequence joins TRBV25-1 and TRBJ1-1; 8 bases are a match to TRBD1. Unmatched junction bases numbered 6, after V lost 3 bases and J lost 0 bases. The CDR3 runs to 16 residues. The germline V gene has CDR1 MGHDK and CDR2 SYGVNS. The CDR3 loop is CASSDSGTGMNTEAFF. As DNA, the CDR3 is TGTGCCAGCAGTGATTCCGGGACAGGAATGAACACTGAAGCTTTCTTT.

This clonotype was observed many times. This sequence joins TRBV6-5 and TRBJ1-5; D is unclear. This CDR3 comprises 13 residues. Germline assignment: CDR1 MNHEY and CDR2 SVGAGI. The V gene lost 4 bases and the J gene lost 7 bases, with 11 bases spanning the gap. CDR3: CASSWSFGQPQHF. CDR3 sequence (DNA): TGTGCCAGCAGTTGGTCATTTGGGCAGCCCCAGCATTTT.